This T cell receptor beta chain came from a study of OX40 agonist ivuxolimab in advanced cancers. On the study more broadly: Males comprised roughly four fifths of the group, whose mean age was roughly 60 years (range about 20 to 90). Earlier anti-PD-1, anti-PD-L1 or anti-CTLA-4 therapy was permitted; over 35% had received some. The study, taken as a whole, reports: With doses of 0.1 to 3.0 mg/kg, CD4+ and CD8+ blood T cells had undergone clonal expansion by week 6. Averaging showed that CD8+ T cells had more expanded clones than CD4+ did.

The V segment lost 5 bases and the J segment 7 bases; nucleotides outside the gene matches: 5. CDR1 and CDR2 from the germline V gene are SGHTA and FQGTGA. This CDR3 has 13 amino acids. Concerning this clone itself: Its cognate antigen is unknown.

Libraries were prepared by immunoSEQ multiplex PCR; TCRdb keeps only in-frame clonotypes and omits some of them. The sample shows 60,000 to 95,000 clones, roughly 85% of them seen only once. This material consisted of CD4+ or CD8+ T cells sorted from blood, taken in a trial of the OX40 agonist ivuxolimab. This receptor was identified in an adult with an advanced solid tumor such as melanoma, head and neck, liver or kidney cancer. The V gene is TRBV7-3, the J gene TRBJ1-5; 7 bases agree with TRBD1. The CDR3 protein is CASSSRQGQPQHF. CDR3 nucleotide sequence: TGTGCCAGCAGCAGTAGACAGGGCCAGCCCCAGCATTTT.